A selection of T cell receptor beta chains follows, all from one sample in a study of identical twins. TCRdb independently ran MiXCR on the 5' RACE reads; one entry per CDR3 protein. Here the sample spans fewer than 250,000 distinct CDR3 sequences, around a tenth being singletons. The specimen was memory (CD45RO+) T cells sorted from blood. All receptors derive from a woman aged 18-30 years in good health. Both conserved end residues are part of each CDR3. A D gene is named only where the DNA matches it firmly. Clone sizes are given selectively: once, few, many, or a class where the clone is expanded.

D	V	size	J	DNA	CDR3
TRBD1	TRBV28	-	TRBJ2-7	TGTGCCAGCAGTTCCCGACAGGGGAATCCCTACGAGCAGTACTTC	CASSSRQGNPYEQYF
TRBD1	TRBV6-4	many	TRBJ2-1	TGTGCCAGCAGCAAGAGGGGGCTGGGGCTTGAGGGTATTAGCTCCTACAATGAGCAGTTCTTC	CASSKRGLGLEGISSYNEQFF
-	TRBV18	-	TRBJ1-1	TGTGCCAGCTCGCCCTGGGGCCGGGAGAACACTGAAGCTTTCTTT	CASSPWGRENTEAFF
TRBD2	TRBV11-2	-	TRBJ2-5	TGTGCCAGCAGCGCCAGAGGTGCGGGGGGCCAGATTAGACAAGAGACCCAGTACTTC	CASSARGAGGQIRQETQYF
-	TRBV5-1	many	TRBJ2-7	TGCGCCAGCAGCTTGGACAACTACGAGCAGTACTTC	CASSLDNYEQYF
TRBD2	TRBV20-1	few	TRBJ2-1	TGCAGTGCTAGGCGGTTCGCGGGGGGTAGGTACAATGAGCAGTTCTTC	CSARRFAGGRYNEQFF
-	TRBV2	many	TRBJ2-1	TGTGCCACCTCTAGAGGCGGGTCCTACAATGAGCAGTTCTTC	CATSRGGSYNEQFF
-	TRBV29-1	many	TRBJ2-5	TGCAGCGTTTCAGGGGACCAAGAGACCCAGTACTTC	CSVSGDQETQYF
-	TRBV4-1	few	TRBJ2-3	TGCGCCAGCCGACCCGGGGTTAATCCAGATACGCAGTATTTT	CASRPGVNPDTQYF
-	TRBV20-1	few	TRBJ2-1	TGCAGTGCTAGTCGGGCGGGCAGCCAGGAGCTCTTC	CSASRAGSQELF